The rows below give T cell receptor beta chains drawn from one sample of a study of blood T cell repertoires in COVID-19. Repertoires were generated with immunoSEQ multiplex PCR, while TCRdb's copy carries only in-frame clones and drops some. The table shows 55,000 to 70,000 clones, with approximately 86% occurring only once. Sequenced: peripheral blood. These receptors came from a woman aged 80 or over with COVID-19, enrolled during active disease. Each CDR3 is given with its conserved first and last residue. The order of the fields is J gene, V gene, D gene, clone size, CDR3 protein, CDR3 DNA. A D gene is named only where the DNA matches it firmly. The size entry is marked missing in some rows and otherwise reads once, few, many or a size class.

TRBJ1-2 TRBV29-1 . few CSARQGIDGYTF TGCAGCGCCCGGCAGGGGATTGATGGCTACACCTTC
TRBJ1-1 TRBV6-5 . . CASKLPGMGTEAFF TGTGCCAGCAAACTCCCGGGGATGGGGACTGAAGCTTTCTTT
TRBJ1-4 TRBV5-1 . . CASSLGRTPTNEKLFF TGCGCCAGCAGCTTGGGGCGGACTCCAACTAATGAAAAACTGTTTTTT
TRBJ2-3 TRBV5-4 . . CASSSNSHTDTQYF TGTGCCAGCAGCTCAAATAGCCACACAGATACGCAGTATTTT
TRBJ2-2 TRBV30 TRBD1 . CAWNRQGAGELFF TGTGCCTGGAACCGACAGGGGGCTGGGGAGCTGTTTTTT
TRBJ2-7 TRBV4-1 TRBD2 . CASSQGLAGTYEQYF TGCGCCAGCAGCCAAGGACTAGCGGGGACCTACGAGCAGTACTTC
TRBJ1-1 TRBV30 . . CAWSVGVNTEAFF TGTGCCTGGAGTGTAGGGGTGAACACTGAAGCTTTCTTT
TRBJ2-1 TRBV7-8 TRBD2 once CASSLGLGEQFF TGTGCCAGCAGCTTGGGACTAGGTGAGCAGTTCTTC
TRBJ1-6 TRBV19 . . CASRTGEAYNSPLHF TGTGCCAGTCGGACTGGGGAGGCTTATAATTCACCCCTCCACTTT
TRBJ1-1 TRBV7-2 TRBD1 . CASSLGQGGAEAFF TGTGCCAGCAGCTTGGGACAGGGAGGCGCTGAAGCTTTCTTT
TRBJ1-1 TRBV4-2 . . CASSQDGQGNTEAFF TGTGCCAGCAGCCAAGATGGCCAGGGGAACACTGAAGCTTTCTTT
TRBJ2-1 TRBV7-9 TRBD2 . CASGTAGAIGNEQFF TGTGCCAGCGGAACAGCGGGGGCCATCGGGAATGAGCAGTTCTTC
TRBJ2-1 TRBV7-5 . . CARSFRIGLADYNEQFF TGTGCCAGAAGCTTTAGGATCGGACTAGCGGACTACAATGAGCAGTTCTTC
TRBJ2-2 TRBV4-1 . . CASSQDRAGAVTGELFF TGCGCCAGCAGCCAAGATCGAGCAGGGGCGGTTACCGGGGAGCTGTTTTTT
TRBJ1-6 TRBV5-1 . . CASSIEGASNSPLHF TGCGCCAGCAGTATCGAGGGTGCTTCTAATTCACCCCTCCACTTT
TRBJ2-5 TRBV4-1 TRBD2 few CASSQVAGETQYF TGCGCCAGCAGCCAAGTAGCGGGTGAGACCCAGTACTTC
TRBJ1-1 TRBV6-5 . once CASGRGNTEAFF TGTGCCAGCGGGAGGGGAAACACTGAAGCTTTCTTT
TRBJ2-7 TRBV6-5 TRBD1 . CASSYTRDRGLEQYF TGTGCCAGCAGTTACACTCGGGACAGGGGGCTCGAGCAGTACTTC
TRBJ2-7 TRBV30 . . CAWSVKRDSNYEQYF TGTGCCTGGAGTGTAAAACGCGACAGCAACTACGAGCAGTACTTC